Presented here are 9 T cell receptor beta chains from one specimen sequenced in a study of cytomegalovirus exposure and HLA in healthy donors. Measured with immunoSEQ multiplex PCR; TCRdb has only the in-frame clones, and not every one. Here the sample spans more than 300,000 clones, roughly 88% being singletons. The specimen sequenced was PBMCs. The receptors here all came from a woman younger than 35 in good health and CMV-seronegative.

CDR3 coding DNA: TGCAGCGTTGGGCAGGGTGCAGATACGCAGTATTTT. Translation gives CSVGQGADTQYF. The chain has TRBV29-1 and TRBJ2-3, with D possibly TRBD1 on 5 matching bases. The CDR3 covers 12 residues. V was shortened by 4 bases and J by 4 bases, with 9 bases between the two germline ends. CDR1 and CDR2 from the germline V gene are SQVTM and ANQGSEA.

The chain uses TRBV6-1 and TRBJ2-5; 8 bases align to TRBD2. Germline V CDR1 and CDR2: MNHNS, SASEGT. Trimming cost V 6 bases and J 2 bases; bases outside gene matches: 8. CDR3 length: 15 amino acids. The CDR3 bases are TGTGCCAGCAGCCTCGGGGGGGGGTCGCAAGAGACCCAGTACTTC. Its translation: CASSLGGGSQETQYF.

V and J are TRBV29-1 and TRBJ2-7; TRBD2 is a possible D gene (6 bases). CDR3 length: 13 residues. The germline CDR1 and CDR2 sequences are SQVTM and ANQGSEA. V lost 5 bases to trimming and J lost 6 bases, with 17 bases between them. The CDR3 sequence: CSVPDYRSSEQYF. The CDR3 nucleotides are TGCAGCGTTCCGGACTATCGGAGTTCCGAGCAGTACTTC.

The chain combines TRBV6-5 with TRBJ1-4; 9 nucleotides align to TRBD1. From germline, CDR1 is MNHEY and CDR2 SVGAGI. There are 13 residues in the CDR3. Trimming removed 10 bases from V and 7 bases from J; junction bases left unmatched: 7. The DNA of the CDR3 is TGTGCCACTACACAGGGGGCCGGTGAAAAACTGTTTTTT. It is translated as CATTQGAGEKLFF.

The CDR3 is CASQWRVTDTQYF. The CDR3 nucleotides are TGTGCCAGCCAATGGAGGGTCACAGATACGCAGTATTTT. The gene calls are TRBV6-1 and TRBJ2-3, with D possibly being TRBD2 (6 bases). V lost 8 bases, J lost 2 bases, and 11 bases lay in between. The CDR3 is 13 residues long. The germline gives CDR1 MNHNS, CDR2 SASEGT.

The chain uses TRBV29-1 and TRBJ1-6; D is undetermined. V lost 4 bases, J lost 9 bases, and 13 bases lay in between. Germline V CDR1 and CDR2: SQVTM, ANQGSEA. The CDR3 contains 13 residues. CDR3 in amino acids: CSVGSGEGSPLHF. The CDR3 nucleotides read TGCAGCGTTGGGAGCGGGGAAGGTTCACCCCTCCACTTT.

This chain's CDR3 is CASSSMTGYEQYF. For the CDR3, the DNA is TGTGCCAGCAGTTCAATGACAGGCTACGAGCAGTACTTC. The chain employs TRBV28 and TRBJ2-7; a possible D gene is TRBD1 (6 bases). Germline V gene data show CDR1 as MDHEN and CDR2 as SYDVKM. V gave up 4 bases and J gave up 3 bases, with 10 bases separating them. The length of the CDR3 is 13 residues.

The rearrangement uses TRBV6-1 and TRBJ2-7, with 7 nucleotides matching TRBD1. This CDR3 is built from 15 residues. Unmatched junction bases numbered 6, after V lost 4 bases and J lost 0 bases. CDR1 and CDR2 from the germline V gene are MNHNS and SASEGT. CDR3 sequence (DNA): TGTGCCAGCAGTGGGGGACAGTGGAGCTCCTACGAGCAGTACTTC. Its translation is CASSGGQWSSYEQYF.

The CDR3 region has the DNA TGTGCCAGCAGCGGGACAGGTCACGAGCAGTACTTC. The encoded protein is CASSGTGHEQYF. The chain carries TRBV2 and TRBJ2-7; 8 bases line up with TRBD1. CDR1 is SNHLY and CDR2 is FYNNEI in the germline V gene. This CDR3 comprises 12 residues. The V gene end was trimmed by 6 bases and the J gene end by 5 bases; junction bases not matched to a gene: 3. Full variable domain (missing parts from reference TRBV2 and TRBJ2-7): EPEVTQTPSHQVTQMGQEVILRCVPISNHLYFYWYRQILGQKVEFLVSFYNNEISEKSEIFDDQFSVERPDGSNFTLKIRSTKLEDSAMYFCASSGTGHEQYFGPGTRLTVT.